Listed below are T cell receptor beta chains from one sample, sequenced in a study of blood T cell repertoires in COVID-19. Assay: immunoSEQ multiplex PCR; the TCRdb copy retains only in-frame clones and omits some. This sample yields about 300,000 clones, of which approximately 83% are seen a single time; under 2.5% belongs to the top ten. The sequencing sample was made of PBMCs or T cells enriched from blood (not recorded which). The receptor set was obtained from a man aged 25 to 40 who had recovered from COVID-19. Both conserved end residues are part of each CDR3. A D gene is named only where the DNA matches it firmly. Not every row has a clone size; where given, it reads once, few, many or a size class.

j_call	d_call	v_call	clone_size	cdr3_nt	cdr3_aa
TRBJ2-1	TRBD2	TRBV9	once	TGTGCCAGCAGCGTAGTACTAGCGGGGGCAGGTGAGCAGTTCTTC	CASSVVLAGAGEQFF
TRBJ2-7	.	TRBV7-9	.	TGTGCCAGCAGCTTAGTAAACAGGCCACCCTACGAGCAGTACTTC	CASSLVNRPPYEQYF
TRBJ2-5	TRBD1	TRBV7-2	.	TGTGCCAGCAGCTTAGGACAGGGGACACAGACCCAGTACTTC	CASSLGQGTQTQYF
TRBJ2-3	.	TRBV9	.	TGTGCCAGCAGCATATCCAGGGAGGGGGGGGATACGCAGTATTTT	CASSISREGGDTQYF
TRBJ1-1	TRBD1	TRBV10-3	.	TGTGCCATCAGTGAGCCCGGACAGGCGAGTAGATCTAACACTGAAGCTTTCTTT	CAISEPGQASRSNTEAFF
TRBJ2-3	.	TRBV7-9	.	TGTGCCAGCAGCGCGACAGTGTATTTT	CASSATVYF
TRBJ2-1	TRBD2	TRBV5-4	once	TGTGCCAGCAGCCAGGGACTAGCGGGGTACAATGAGCAGTTCTTC	CASSQGLAGYNEQFF
TRBJ1-2	.	TRBV5-4	.	TGTGCCAGCAGCTTGGGAGGTCAAATTCGGAACTATGGCTACACCTTC	CASSLGGQIRNYGYTF
TRBJ1-2	.	TRBV7-8	.	TGTGCCAGCAGCCCCCGACAGGACAACTATGGCTACACCTTC	CASSPRQDNYGYTF
TRBJ2-7	TRBD1	TRBV4-1	.	TGCGCCAGCAGCTATCCGGGACAGCTCCTCGAGCAGTACTTC	CASSYPGQLLEQYF
TRBJ2-7	.	TRBV3-1/TRBV3-2	.	TGTGCCAGCAGCCAAGAGGAGTCCTCCTACGAGCAGTACTTC	CASSQEESSYEQYF
TRBJ1-3	.	TRBV6-6	few	TGTGCCAGCACCCCCGGGTTATCCGGAAACACCATATATTTT	CASTPGLSGNTIYF
TRBJ1-6	.	TRBV6-1	.	TGTGCCAGCAGTGAATTCGGGGTTAGGACCTATAATTCACCCCTCCACTTT	CASSEFGVRTYNSPLHF
TRBJ2-5	TRBD2	TRBV14	.	TGTGCCAGCAGCCAAATCGGGGGGGGAGAGACCCAGTACTTC	CASSQIGGGETQYF
TRBJ2-1	TRBD2	TRBV4-3	.	TGCGCCAGCAGCCAAGTTTATAGCGGGGGGGCTTACAATGAGCAGTTCTTC	CASSQVYSGGAYNEQFF
TRBJ1-2	TRBD1	TRBV7-9	.	TGTGCCAGCAGCTGGGGGACAGGGGATGGCTACACCTTC	CASSWGTGDGYTF
TRBJ1-4	.	TRBV4-3	.	TGCGCCAGCAGCCAAGTCTGGCAGATTAATGAAAAACTGTTTTTT	CASSQVWQINEKLFF
TRBJ2-1	TRBD1	TRBV6-5	.	TGTGCCAGCAGTCAGACAGGGCGCGCCTACAATGAGCAGTTCTTC	CASSQTGRAYNEQFF
TRBJ1-5	.	TRBV5-1	.	TGCGCCAGCAGAAAGGGGGTCTCGTTATATCAGCCCCAGCATTTT	CASRKGVSLYQPQHF
TRBJ2-3	.	TRBV7-9	few	TGTGCCAGCAGCTACTCCGGGGCAGATACGCAGTATTTT	CASSYSGADTQYF
TRBJ1-6	.	TRBV6-5	.	TGTGCCAGCAGTCCTTCGGGGGGACCTAATTCACCCCTCCACTTT	CASSPSGGPNSPLHF
TRBJ2-5	TRBD2	TRBV7-2	.	TGTGCCAGCAGCTTAGGTGTGGGGGGGGAGACCCAGTACTTC	CASSLGVGGETQYF
TRBJ1-2	.	TRBV10-3	.	TGTGCCATCACCAATCGGGACATGGATGGCTACACCTTC	CAITNRDMDGYTF
TRBJ2-5	TRBD2	TRBV14	.	TGTGCCAGCAGCCAAGTTCCTCTAGCGGGGGGGCTTGAGACCCAGTACTTC	CASSQVPLAGGLETQYF
TRBJ1-5	TRBD1	TRBV6-5	few	TGTGCCAGCAGTTACTCCACAGGGGGCGGCCAGCCCCAGCATTTT	CASSYSTGGGQPQHF
TRBJ1-1	.	TRBV18	.	TGTGCCAGCTCATCGTCCAACAGGGTCAGCGGCACTGAAGCTTTCTTT	CASSSSNRVSGTEAFF
TRBJ1-5	.	TRBV30	.	TGTGCCTGGAGTGGACAGTTCAATCAGCCCCAGCATTTT	CAWSGQFNQPQHF
TRBJ1-1	TRBD1	TRBV3-1/TRBV3-2	.	TGTGCCAGCAGCCACCCCCCTCGGACAGGGGGCGCGACTGAAGCTTTCTTT	CASSHPPRTGGATEAFF
TRBJ1-1	.	TRBV14	.	TGTGCCAGCAGCCGAAACTACAGGGTTAGGCACACTGAAGCTTTCTTT	CASSRNYRVRHTEAFF
TRBJ1-2	.	TRBV12-3/TRBV12-4	.	TGTGCCAGCAGTTTAGGGACGGGAGGCTACACCTTC	CASSLGTGGYTF
TRBJ1-2	.	TRBV4-1	.	TGCGCCAGCAGCCAAGTTGGGGCGGCAGCCTATGGCTACACCTTC	CASSQVGAAAYGYTF
TRBJ1-3	.	TRBV2	.	TGTGCCAGCCACGCCCGGGGGACCTTCTCTGGAAACACCATATATTTT	CASHARGTFSGNTIYF
TRBJ1-5	.	TRBV6-1	few	TGTGCCAGCAGTGCAGGTTCAGGGGTCATCAATCAGCCCCAGCATTTT	CASSAGSGVINQPQHF
TRBJ1-1	.	TRBV7-2	.	TGTGCCAGCAGCCCATGGACTCATGAAGCTTTCTTT	CASSPWTHEAFF
TRBJ2-7	TRBD1	TRBV10-3	.	TGTGCCATCAGTGAGGTATCGGGACAGGGTGGGTTCTACGAGCAGTACTTC	CAISEVSGQGGFYEQYF
TRBJ2-3	.	TRBV29-1	.	TGCAGCGTTGCATCCAGACACACAGATACGCAGTATTTT	CSVASRHTDTQYF
TRBJ2-3	.	TRBV2	.	TGTGCCAGCAGTGATGATCGGGGGGCCATAGATACGCAGTATTTT	CASSDDRGAIDTQYF
TRBJ1-3	.	TRBV5-1	.	TGCGCCAGCAGCCCCGGAGCTAGCTCTGGAAACACCATATATTTT	CASSPGASSGNTIYF
TRBJ2-5	TRBD2	TRBV5-1	.	TGCGCCAGCAGCGCGATAGCGGGGGCGGAAGAGACCCAGTACTTC	CASSAIAGAEETQYF